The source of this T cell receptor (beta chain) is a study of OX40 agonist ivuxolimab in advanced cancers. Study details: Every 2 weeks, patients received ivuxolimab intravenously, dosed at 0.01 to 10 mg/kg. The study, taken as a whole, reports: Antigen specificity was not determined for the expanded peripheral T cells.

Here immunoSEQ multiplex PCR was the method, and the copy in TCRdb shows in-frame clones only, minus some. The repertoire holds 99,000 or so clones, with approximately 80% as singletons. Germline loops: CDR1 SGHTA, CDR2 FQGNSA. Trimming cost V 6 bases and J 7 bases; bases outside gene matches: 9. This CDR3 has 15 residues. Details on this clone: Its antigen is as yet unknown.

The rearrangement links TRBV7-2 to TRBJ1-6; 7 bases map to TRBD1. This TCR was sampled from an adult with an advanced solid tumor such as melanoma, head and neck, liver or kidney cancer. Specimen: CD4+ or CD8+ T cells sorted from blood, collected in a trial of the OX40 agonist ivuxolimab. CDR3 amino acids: CASRMSTGTNSPLHF. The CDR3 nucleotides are TGTGCCAGCAGAATGTCGACAGGGACCAATTCACCCCTCCACTTT.